The following is a T cell receptor beta chain sequence with its context. Its antigen remains undetermined. No base quality values were provided; no much bigger clone lies one nucleotide off. TCRbeta CDR3 regions were amplified from genomic DNA using the immunoSEQ Assay, a bias-controlled multiplex PCR. The original pipeline was this. Nucleated cell counts per sample were estimated from amplification of reference gene primers within the assay. Sequence reads were collapsed and filtered to measure the absolute abundance of every unique TCRbeta CDR3 rearrangement. For each sample, productive Simpson clonality was calculated as the square root of Simpson's diversity index over productive rearrangements. TCRdb provides this immuneACCESS table in a form limited to in-frame rearrangements. Some clones are lacking; in checked studies, under half of them reflect an unresolved V gene, and why the rest are absent is not known. The D gene and trimming were derived from the DNA, and the V and J assignments and clone size from that table. The sample yields under 350,000 clones; roughly 90% were counted once. The top ten hold roughly 2.5% of the sample.

These data come from a study of blood T cell repertoires in COVID-19 (dated by TCRdb to 2018 to 2020). For context, the study as a whole: Samples from collaborators originated in the United States, Italy and Spain and spanned both the acute and convalescent phases of COVID-19. The prospective study material was composed of cDNA or gDNA derived from T cells, B-cell-depleted T cells, or PBMCs. The dataset comprised deeply sampled blood TCRbeta repertoires from subjects exposed to, actively infected with, or recovered from COVID-19. A freely available public database, intended as a resource for researchers studying the immune response to SARS-CoV-2, is where the repertoires were released. The samples were drawn from two sources: the first 160 participants of the ongoing ImmuneRACE study, and 1,000 to 1,500 subjects contributed by 6 global collaborators. Nearly every sample came with metadata listing a de-identified subject ID, COVID-19 status, age in years and sex. Where available, HLA class I and class II types were obtained from metadata supplied by the sample provider rather than from assay-based typing.

Participants in the prospective study were enrolled through a virtual design, were aged about 18 to 100 years, and lived in fewer than 30 United States geographic areas. To assign participants to cohorts, the prospective study relied on clinical history that participants themselves reported in a screening survey and a study questionnaire. For ImmuneRACE Cohort 3, a participant was defined as recovered based on two consecutive negative NP/OP PCR tests, clearance by a healthcare professional, or resolution of symptoms. In the prospective study, mobile phlebotomists collected whole blood, serum and a nasopharyngeal or oropharyngeal swab from each participant. Prospective study participants could optionally give additional blood draws and questionnaires over an approximately 2-month period. Before DNA extraction, blood samples from the prospective study were shipped at room temperature or frozen. What the study reported, not specific to this receptor: The amount of clinical and demographic metadata varied by source and participant and was provided uncurated.

Here V drops 1 base and J drops 6 bases, and the junction holds 5 bases not matched to any gene. The CDR3 runs 15 amino acids, cysteine and phenylalanine included. The entry retains the CDR3 DNA only, 45 bases that are in frame from base 1. The germline V gene sets CDR1 to SGHRS and CDR2 to YFSETQ. Sequences were obtained from PBMCs or T cells enriched from blood (not recorded which). This TCR was recovered from a man in his 60s who had recovered from COVID-19. The sequence joins TRBV5-1 to TRBJ2-3, and 10 junctional nucleotides match TRBD2. The CDR3 region has the sequence CASSLSAGGYDTQYF. The base sequence is TGCGCCAGCAGCTTGTCAGCGGGAGGGTATGATACGCAGTATTTT.